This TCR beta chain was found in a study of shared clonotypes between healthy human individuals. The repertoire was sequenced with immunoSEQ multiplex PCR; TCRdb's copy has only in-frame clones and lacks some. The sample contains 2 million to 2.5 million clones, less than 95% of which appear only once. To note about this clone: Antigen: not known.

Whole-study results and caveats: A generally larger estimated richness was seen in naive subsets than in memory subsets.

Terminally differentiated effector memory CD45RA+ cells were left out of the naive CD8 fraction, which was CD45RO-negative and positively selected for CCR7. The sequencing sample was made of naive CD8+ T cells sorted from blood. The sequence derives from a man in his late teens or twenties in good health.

The CDR3 DNA follows: TGCGCCAGCAGTGGGCAAGGGGCCAACACTGAAGCTTTCTTT. This encodes CASSGQGANTEAFF. The V gene is TRBV10-2, the J gene TRBJ1-1; a possible D gene is TRBD1 (5 bases). This CDR3 contains 14 residues. Germline V gene lookup returns CDR1 WSHSY and CDR2 SAAADI. With 4 bases removed from V and 2 bases from J, the gap between germline ends came to 11 bases.